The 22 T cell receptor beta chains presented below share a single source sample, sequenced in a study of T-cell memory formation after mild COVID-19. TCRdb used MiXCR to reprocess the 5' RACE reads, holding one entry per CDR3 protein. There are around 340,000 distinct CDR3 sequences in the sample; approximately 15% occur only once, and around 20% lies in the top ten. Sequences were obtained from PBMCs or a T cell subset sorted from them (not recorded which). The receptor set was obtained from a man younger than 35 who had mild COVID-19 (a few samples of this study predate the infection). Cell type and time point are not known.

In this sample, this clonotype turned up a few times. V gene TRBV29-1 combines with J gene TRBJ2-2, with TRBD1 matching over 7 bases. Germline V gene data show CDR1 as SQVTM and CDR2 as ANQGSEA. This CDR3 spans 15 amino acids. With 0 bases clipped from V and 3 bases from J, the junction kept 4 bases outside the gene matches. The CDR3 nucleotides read TGCAGCGTTGAAGATCCGACAGGGTACACCGGGGAGCTGTTTTTT. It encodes CSVEDPTGYTGELFF.

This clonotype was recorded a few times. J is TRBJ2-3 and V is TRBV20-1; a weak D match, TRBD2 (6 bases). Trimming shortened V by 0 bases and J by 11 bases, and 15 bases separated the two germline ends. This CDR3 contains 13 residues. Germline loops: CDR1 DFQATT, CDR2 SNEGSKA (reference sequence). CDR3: CSAREGRLGGQYF. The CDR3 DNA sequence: TGCAGTGCTAGAGAGGGGCGACTAGGAGGGCAGTATTTT.

CDR3 nucleotide sequence: TGTGCCAGCAGCCCTCTTAGGACCCAGTACTTC. It specifies CASSPLRTQYF. The gene calls are TRBV11-2 and TRBJ2-5; no clear D. Trimming removed 5 bases at V and 7 bases at J, with 8 bases between. This CDR3 region has 11 residues. The germline V gene encodes CDR1 SGHAT and CDR2 FQNNGV. The variable domain in full, with the rest retrieved from reference TRBV11-2 and TRBJ2-5, is EAGVAQSPRYKIIEKRQSVAFWCNPISGHATLYWYQQILGQGPKLLIQFQNNGVVDDSQLPKDRFSAERLKGVDSTLKIQPAKLEDSAVYLCASSPLRTQYFGPGTRLLVL.

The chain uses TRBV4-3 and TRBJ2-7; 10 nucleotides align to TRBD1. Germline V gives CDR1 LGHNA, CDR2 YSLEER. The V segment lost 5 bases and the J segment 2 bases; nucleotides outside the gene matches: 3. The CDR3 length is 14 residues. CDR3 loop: CASSGGTGAYEQYF. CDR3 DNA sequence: TGCGCCAGCAGCGGAGGGACAGGGGCCTACGAGCAGTACTTC.

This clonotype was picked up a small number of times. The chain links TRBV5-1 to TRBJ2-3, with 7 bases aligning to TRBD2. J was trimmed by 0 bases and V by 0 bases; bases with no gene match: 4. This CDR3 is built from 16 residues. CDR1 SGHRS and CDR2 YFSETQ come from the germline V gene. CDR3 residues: CASSLAVRGSTDTQYF. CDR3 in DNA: TGCGCCAGCAGCTTGGCCGTGCGGGGGAGCACAGATACGCAGTATTTT.

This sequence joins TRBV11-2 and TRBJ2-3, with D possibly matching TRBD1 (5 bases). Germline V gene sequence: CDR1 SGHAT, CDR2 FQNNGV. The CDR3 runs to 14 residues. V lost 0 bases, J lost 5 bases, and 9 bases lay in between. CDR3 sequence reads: CASSLDWGGDTQYF. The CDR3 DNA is TGTGCCAGCAGCTTAGACTGGGGCGGAGATACGCAGTATTTT.

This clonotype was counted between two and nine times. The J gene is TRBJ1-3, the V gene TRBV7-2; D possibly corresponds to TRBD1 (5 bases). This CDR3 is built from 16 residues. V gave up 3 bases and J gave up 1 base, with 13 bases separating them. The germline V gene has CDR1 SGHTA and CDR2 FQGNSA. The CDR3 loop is CASSFRGADSGNTIYF. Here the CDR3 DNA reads TGTGCCAGCAGCTTTCGCGGGGCCGATTCTGGAAACACCATATATTTT.

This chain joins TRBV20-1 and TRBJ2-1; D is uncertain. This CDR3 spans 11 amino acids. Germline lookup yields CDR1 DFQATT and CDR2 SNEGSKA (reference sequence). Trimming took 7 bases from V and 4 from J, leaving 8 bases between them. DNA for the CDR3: TGCAGTGTCAGTTCATACAATGAGCAGTTCTTC. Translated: CSVSSYNEQFF.

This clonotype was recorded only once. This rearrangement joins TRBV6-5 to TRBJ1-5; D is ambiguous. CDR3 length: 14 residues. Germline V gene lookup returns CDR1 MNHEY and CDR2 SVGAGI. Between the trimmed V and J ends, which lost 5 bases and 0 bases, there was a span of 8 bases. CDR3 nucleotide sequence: TGTGCCAGCAGTGAGACCCTTAGCAATCAGCCCCAGCATTTT. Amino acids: CASSETLSNQPQHF.

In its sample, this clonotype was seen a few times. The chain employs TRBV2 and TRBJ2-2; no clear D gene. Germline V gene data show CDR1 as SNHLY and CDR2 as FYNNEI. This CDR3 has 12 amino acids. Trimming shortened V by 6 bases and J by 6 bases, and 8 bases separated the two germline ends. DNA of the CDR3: TGTGCCAGCAGCCCCTTTGCCGGGGAGCTGTTTTTT. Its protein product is CASSPFAGELFF.

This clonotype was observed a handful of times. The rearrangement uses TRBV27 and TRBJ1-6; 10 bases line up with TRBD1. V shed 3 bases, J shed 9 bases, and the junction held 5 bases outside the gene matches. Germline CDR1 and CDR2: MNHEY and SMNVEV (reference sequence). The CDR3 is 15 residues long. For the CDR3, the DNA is TGTGCCAGCAGTTTCACCGGGACAGGGGCTTCACCCCTCCACTTT. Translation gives CASSFTGTGASPLHF.

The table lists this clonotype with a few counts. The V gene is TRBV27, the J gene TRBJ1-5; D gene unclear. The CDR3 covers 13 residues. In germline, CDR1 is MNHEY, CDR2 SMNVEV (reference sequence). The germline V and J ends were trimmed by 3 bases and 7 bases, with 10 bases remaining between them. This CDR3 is CASSFSVNQPQHF. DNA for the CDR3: TGTGCCAGCAGTTTTAGCGTGAACCAGCCCCAGCATTTT.

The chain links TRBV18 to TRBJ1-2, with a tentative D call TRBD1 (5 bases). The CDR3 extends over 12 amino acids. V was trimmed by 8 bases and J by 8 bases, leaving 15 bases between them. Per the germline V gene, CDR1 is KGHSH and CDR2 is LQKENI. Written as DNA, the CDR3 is TGTGCCAGCACAACCACCAGGGCGGGCTACACCTTC. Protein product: CASTTTRAGYTF. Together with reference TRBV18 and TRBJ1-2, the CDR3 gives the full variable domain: NAGVMQNPRHLVRRRGQEARLRCSPMKGHSHVYWYRQLPEEGLKFMVYLQKENIIDESGMPKERFSAEFPKEGPSILRIQQVVRGDSAAYFCASTTTRAGYTFGSGTRLTVV.

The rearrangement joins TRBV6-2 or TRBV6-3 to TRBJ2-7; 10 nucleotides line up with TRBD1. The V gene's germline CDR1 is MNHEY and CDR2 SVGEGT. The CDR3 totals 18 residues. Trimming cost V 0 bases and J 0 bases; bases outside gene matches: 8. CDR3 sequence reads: CASSYSMRDRGASYEQYF. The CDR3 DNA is TGTGCCAGCAGTTACTCGATGAGGGACAGGGGCGCCTCCTACGAGCAGTACTTC.

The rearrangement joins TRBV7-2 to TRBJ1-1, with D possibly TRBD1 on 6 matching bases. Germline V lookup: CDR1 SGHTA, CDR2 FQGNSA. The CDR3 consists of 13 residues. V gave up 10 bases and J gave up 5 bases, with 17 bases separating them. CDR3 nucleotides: TGTGCCACCAATTGGGGGCCGGGGACTGAAGCTTTCTTT. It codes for CATNWGPGTEAFF.

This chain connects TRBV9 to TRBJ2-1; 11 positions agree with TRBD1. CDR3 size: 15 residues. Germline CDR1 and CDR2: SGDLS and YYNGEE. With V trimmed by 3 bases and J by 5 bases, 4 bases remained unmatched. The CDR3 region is CASSARTGGHNEQFF. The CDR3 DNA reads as TGTGCCAGCAGCGCCCGGACAGGGGGCCACAATGAGCAGTTCTTC.

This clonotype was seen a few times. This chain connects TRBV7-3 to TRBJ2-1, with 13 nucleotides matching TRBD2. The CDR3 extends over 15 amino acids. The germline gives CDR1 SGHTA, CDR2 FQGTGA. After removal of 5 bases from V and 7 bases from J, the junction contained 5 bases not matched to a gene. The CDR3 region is CASSALAGGRNEQFF. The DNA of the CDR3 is TGTGCCAGCAGCGCACTAGCGGGGGGGCGGAATGAGCAGTTCTTC.

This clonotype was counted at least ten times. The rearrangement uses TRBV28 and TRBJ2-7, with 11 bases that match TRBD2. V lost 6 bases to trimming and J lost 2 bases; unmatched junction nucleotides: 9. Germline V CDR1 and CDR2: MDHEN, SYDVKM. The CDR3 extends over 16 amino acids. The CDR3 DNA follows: TGTGCCAGCAGCGTAGGGGGACTAGCGGTTACCTACGAGCAGTACGTC. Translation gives CASSVGGLAVTYEQYV.

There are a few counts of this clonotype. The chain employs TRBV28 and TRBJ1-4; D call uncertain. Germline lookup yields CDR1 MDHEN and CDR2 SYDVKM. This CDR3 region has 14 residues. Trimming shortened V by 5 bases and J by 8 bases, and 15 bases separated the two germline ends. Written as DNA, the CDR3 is TGTGCCAGCAGTAGGGCCTCACCAGGCGAAAAACTGTTTTTT. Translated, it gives CASSRASPGEKLFF. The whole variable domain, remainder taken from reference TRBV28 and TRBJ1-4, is DVKVTQSSRYLVKRTGEKVFLECVQDMDHENMFWYRQDPGLGLRLIYFSYDVKMKEKGDIPEGYSVSREKKERFSLILESASTNQTSMYLCASSRASPGEKLFFGSGTQLSVL.

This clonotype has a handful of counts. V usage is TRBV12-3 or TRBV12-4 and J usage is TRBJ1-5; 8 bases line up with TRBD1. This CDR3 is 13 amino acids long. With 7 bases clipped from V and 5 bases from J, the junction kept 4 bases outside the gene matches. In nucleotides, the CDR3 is TGTGCCAGCACCTTACAGGGGGATCAGCCCCAGCATTTT. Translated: CASTLQGDQPQHF.

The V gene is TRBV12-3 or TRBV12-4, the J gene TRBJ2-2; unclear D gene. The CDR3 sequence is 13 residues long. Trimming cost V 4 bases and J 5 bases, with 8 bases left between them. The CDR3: CASSWKFTGELFF. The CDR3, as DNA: TGTGCCAGCAGTTGGAAATTTACCGGGGAGCTGTTTTTT.

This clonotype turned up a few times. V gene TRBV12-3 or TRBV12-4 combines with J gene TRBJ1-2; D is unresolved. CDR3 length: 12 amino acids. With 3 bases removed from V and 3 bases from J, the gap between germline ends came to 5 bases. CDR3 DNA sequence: TGTGCCAGCAGTTTGCGGGACTATGGCTACACCTTC. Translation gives CASSLRDYGYTF.